These 13 T cell receptor beta chains share one sample of origin, sequenced in a study of cytomegalovirus exposure and HLA in healthy donors. The PCR had 60 Vbeta and 13 Jbeta primers. Using immunoSEQ multiplex PCR, the repertoire was profiled, and TCRdb retains in-frame clones only, with some absent. The sample consists of about 88,000 clones, approximately 77% of them appearing once. The sequencing input was PBMCs. These receptors came from a middle-aged woman in good health and CMV-seronegative.

This clone was seen only a few times. This chain joins TRBV10-1 and TRBJ1-2; 7 positions match TRBD1. From germline, CDR1 is WNHNN and CDR2 SYGVQD (reference sequence). The CDR3 contains 15 residues. V shed 5 bases, J shed 4 bases, and the junction held 10 bases outside the gene matches. CDR3 protein: CASSPQNRGPYGYTF. The CDR3 DNA sequence: TGCGCCAGCAGTCCACAAAACAGGGGCCCCTATGGCTACACCTTC.

V and J are TRBV12-5 and TRBJ1-2; the D is unclear. CDR1 and CDR2 (germline): LGHNT, FRNRAP. V lost 6 bases and J 4 bases, leaving 12 bases between the germline ends. The CDR3 is 13 residues long. CDR3 protein: CASGQVVGYGYTF. CDR3 sequence (DNA): TGTGCTAGTGGCCAGGTAGTCGGCTATGGCTACACCTTC.

This clone was counted between two and nine times. The chain combines TRBV25-1 with TRBJ1-2; 11 positions match TRBD1. Germline trimming cut 4 bases from V and 5 bases from J; bases unmatched to any gene: 6. The length of the CDR3 is 15 residues. Germline values: CDR1 MGHDK, CDR2 SYGVNS. The chain's CDR3 is CASSARTGGGYGYTF. CDR3 DNA: TGTGCCAGCAGTGCCAGGACAGGGGGCGGGTATGGCTACACCTTC.

The chain uses TRBV5-1 and TRBJ1-1, with a possible D match to TRBD1 (5 bases). The CDR3 spans 15 residues. Germline CDR1 SGHRS, CDR2 YFSETQ. Trimming removed 2 bases from V and 2 bases from J, with 13 bases in between. CDR3 coding DNA: TGCGCCAGCAGCTTTCGGCTGGGGGGAAACACTGAAGCTTTCTTT. Translating it yields CASSFRLGGNTEAFF.

In this sample, this clone turned up a few times. One junction end disagrees with the germline gene, perhaps due to a read error. This sequence joins TRBV7-2 and TRBJ2-1; D might be TRBD2 (5 bases). From germline, CDR1 is SGHTA and CDR2 FQGNSA. This CDR3 has 17 residues. CDR3 loop: CASCLTGFLGEYNEQFF. The CDR3 nucleotides are TGCGCCAGCTGCTTAACCGGGTTCCTGGGAGAATACAATGAGCAGTTCTTC.

The CDR3, as DNA: TGTGCCAGCAGCTTAATAAAGAACACTGAAGCTTTCTTT. It yields the protein CASSLIKNTEAFF. The chain employs TRBV7-2 and TRBJ1-1, with D unclear. The CDR3 has 13 amino acids. V lost 2 bases and J lost 1, with 5 bases in between. Germline loops: CDR1 SGHTA, CDR2 FQGNSA.

The chain joins TRBV6-5 to TRBJ2-7; 9 positions match TRBD2. The CDR3 is 15 amino acids. With V trimmed by 5 bases and J by 7 bases, 12 bases remained unmatched. The germline V gene has CDR1 MNHEY and CDR2 SVGAGI. In DNA, the CDR3 is TGTGCCAGCAGTACACCTGGAGCGGGGGGTCGGGAGCAGTACTTC. This sequence encodes CASSTPGAGGREQYF.

The genes are TRBV19 and TRBJ1-5; D gene uncertain. CDR1 is LNHDA, CDR2 SQIVND, per germline (reference sequence). V was shortened by 4 bases and J by 6 bases, with 25 bases between the two germline ends. The CDR3 length is 18 residues. The CDR3: CASSTRWQSSPLRQPQHF. The CDR3 bases are TGTGCCAGTAGTACCCGTTGGCAGTCAAGTCCCCTCCGTCAGCCCCAGCATTTT.

The rearrangement joins TRBV4-2 to TRBJ2-3, with 9 bases matching TRBD2. The germline gives CDR1 LGHNA, CDR2 YNFKEQ. This CDR3 region has 17 residues. The V gene end was trimmed by 0 bases and the J gene end by 6 bases; junction bases not matched to a gene: 10. DNA of the CDR3: TGTGCCAGCAGCCAAGAAAGGGCGGGGGGGCCCCGCGATACGCAGTATTTT. Translated, it gives CASSQERAGGPRDTQYF.

This clone was seen a few times. CDR3: CASSQDLADGNTIYF. For the CDR3, the DNA is TGTGCCAGCAGCCAAGATCTGGCGGATGGAAACACCATATATTTT. The rearrangement joins TRBV4-2 to TRBJ1-3, with D uncertain. V was shortened by 0 bases and J by 3 bases, with 9 bases between the two germline ends. CDR3 length: 15 amino acids. Germline lookup yields CDR1 LGHNA and CDR2 YNFKEQ.

This clone is a singleton in its sample. The V and J genes are TRBV19 and TRBJ1-5, with TRBD1 as a possible D gene (6 bases). V gave up 1 base and J gave up 2 bases, with 15 bases separating them. Germline CDR1 LNHDA, CDR2 SQIVND (reference sequence). The CDR3 covers 17 residues. The CDR3 spells CASSIVGARERNQPQHF. In nucleotides, the CDR3 is TGTGCCAGTAGTATAGTGGGGGCTAGGGAGCGCAATCAGCCCCAGCATTTT.

This clone was recorded only once. The chain combines TRBV5-1 with TRBJ2-3; 9 bases line up with TRBD2. The CDR3 loop spans 15 amino acids. Germline V gene data show CDR1 as SGHRS and CDR2 as YFSETQ. V shed 3 bases, J shed 9 bases, and the junction held 11 bases outside the gene matches. Here the CDR3 reads CASSSGLAGRQTQYF. In DNA form, the CDR3 reads TGCGCCAGCAGCTCCGGGCTAGCGGGGAGGCAGACGCAGTATTTT.

The rearrangement joins TRBV4-3 to TRBJ1-1, with no clear D. The germline V gene has CDR1 LGHNA and CDR2 YSLEER. The V and J ends lost 6 bases and 3 bases respectively, with 5 bases between them. This CDR3 is 11 amino acids long. This CDR3 is CASRLDTEAFF. CDR3 bases: TGCGCCAGCAGACTGGACACTGAAGCTTTCTTT.